This T cell receptor (beta chain) was captured in a study of molecular identifiers for immune sequencing clone quantification. TCRdb ran MiXCR on the PCR reads and lists one entry per CDR3 protein. The sample includes about 640,000 distinct CDR3 sequences, 15% to 20% of them seen just once. The CDR3 is 12 residues long. V lost 5 bases and J 3 bases, leaving 8 bases between the germline ends. Germline CDR1 is SGHRS and CDR2 is YFSETQ. This clonotype was seen many times. This chain links TRBV5-1 with TRBJ1-1, with D possibly being TRBD1 (5 bases). What was sequenced was naive CD8+ T cells from blood, with Jurkat cell RNA spiked in. Documented subset: FACS-sorted CD8+CD4-CCR7+CD45RA+ naive T cells. The clonotype comes from a human donor in good health. Some libraries in this study had Jurkat cell RNA spiked in. The CDR3 DNA follows: TGCGCCAGCAGTGGGGCGTACACTGAAGCTTTCTTT. Its translation: CASSGAYTEAFF.